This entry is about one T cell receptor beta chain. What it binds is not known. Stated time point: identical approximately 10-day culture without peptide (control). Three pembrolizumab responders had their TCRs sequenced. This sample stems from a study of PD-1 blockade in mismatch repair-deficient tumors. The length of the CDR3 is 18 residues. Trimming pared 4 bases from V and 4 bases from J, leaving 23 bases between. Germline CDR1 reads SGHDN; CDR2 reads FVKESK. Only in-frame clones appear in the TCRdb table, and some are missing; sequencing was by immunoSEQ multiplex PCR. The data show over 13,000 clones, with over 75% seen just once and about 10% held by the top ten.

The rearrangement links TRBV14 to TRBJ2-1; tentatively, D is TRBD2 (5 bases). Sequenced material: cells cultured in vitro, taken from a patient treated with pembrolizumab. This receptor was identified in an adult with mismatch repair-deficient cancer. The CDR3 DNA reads TGTGCCAGCAGCCCAATGGCATCTAGAGGGAGTATTTACAATGAGCAGTTCTTC. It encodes CASSPMASRGSIYNEQFF.